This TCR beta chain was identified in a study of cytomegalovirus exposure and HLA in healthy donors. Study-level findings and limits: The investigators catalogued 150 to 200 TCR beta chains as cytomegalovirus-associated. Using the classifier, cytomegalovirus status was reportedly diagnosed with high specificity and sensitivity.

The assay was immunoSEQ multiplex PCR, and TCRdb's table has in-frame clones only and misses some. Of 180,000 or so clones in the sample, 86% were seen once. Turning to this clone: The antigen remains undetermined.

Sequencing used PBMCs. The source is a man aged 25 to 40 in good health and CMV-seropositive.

CDR3 amino acids: CASSLFFPDNSPLHF. The CDR3, as DNA: TGTGCCAGCAGTTTATTCTTTCCGGATAATTCACCCCTCCACTTT. The chain uses TRBV27 and TRBJ1-6; no definite D call. The V gene's germline CDR1 is MNHEY and CDR2 SMNVEV (reference sequence). The CDR3 covers 15 residues. V dropped 1 base and J dropped 5 bases, with 9 bases sitting between them.